This TCR beta chain was found in a study of blood T cell repertoires in COVID-19. Study-level background: Donors in the United States, Italy and Spain gave samples during acute or convalescent COVID-19. T cells, B-cell-depleted T cells, or PBMCs supplied cDNA or gDNA.

Per the original methods: The authors estimated nucleated cell counts from reference gene primer amplification. Produced via immunoSEQ multiplex PCR; TCRdb's table is partial and in-frame only. For V, J and clone size, that table is used; D and trimming come from the DNA. The sample shows 330,000 or so clones, roughly 87% of them seen only once. The length of the CDR3 is 13 residues. Germline V gene lookup returns CDR1 MNHEY and CDR2 SMNVEV (reference sequence). Trimming cost V 6 bases and J 1 base, with 9 bases left between them. The Seattle patients, enrolled during active infection, were followed longitudinally.

This clonotype was sampled from a man younger than 45 with COVID-19, enrolled during active disease. Sequencing was performed on peripheral blood. The chain is built from TRBV27 and TRBJ1-2; D ambiguous. For the CDR3, the DNA is TGTGCCAGCAGCGCGATCTATAACTATGGCTACACCTTC. Amino acid sequence: CASSAIYNYGYTF.